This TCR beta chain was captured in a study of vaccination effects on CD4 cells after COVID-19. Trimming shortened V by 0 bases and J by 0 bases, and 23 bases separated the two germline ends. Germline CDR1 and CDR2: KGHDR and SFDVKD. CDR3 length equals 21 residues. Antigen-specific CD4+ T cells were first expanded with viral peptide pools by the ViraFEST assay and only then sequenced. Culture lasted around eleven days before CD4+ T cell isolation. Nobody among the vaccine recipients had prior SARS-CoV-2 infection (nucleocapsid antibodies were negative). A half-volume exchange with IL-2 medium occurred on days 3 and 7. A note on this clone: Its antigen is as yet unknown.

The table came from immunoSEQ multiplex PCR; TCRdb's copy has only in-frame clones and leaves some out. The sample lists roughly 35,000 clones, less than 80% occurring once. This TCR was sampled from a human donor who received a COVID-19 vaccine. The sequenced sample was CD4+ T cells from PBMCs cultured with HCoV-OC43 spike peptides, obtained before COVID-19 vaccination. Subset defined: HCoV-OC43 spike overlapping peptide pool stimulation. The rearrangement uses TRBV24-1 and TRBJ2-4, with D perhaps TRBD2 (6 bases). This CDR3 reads CATSDLGLETRHTLAKNIQYF. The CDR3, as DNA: TGTGCCACCAGTGATTTGGGGCTCGAGACTAGACATACTCTAGCCAAAAACATTCAGTACTTC.